The 16 T cell receptor beta chains given below trace back to one sample, sequenced in a study of vaccination and CD4 T cells after COVID-19. Treatment described: approximately nine-day PBMC culture with coronavirus spike peptide pools or control peptides (ViraFEST assay). Oncomine TCR Beta short-read sequencing was applied to DNA from cultured CD4+ T cells. TCRdb reprocessed the PCR reads with MiXCR, giving one entry per CDR3 protein. This sample has around 8,000 distinct CDR3 sequences; under 25% occur once, and the top ten carry roughly 9%. These receptors' targets are unknown. The sequenced sample was CD4+ T cells from blood, cultured in vitro, obtained after SARS-CoV-2 vaccination. Receptor source: a human donor who had recovered from COVID-19.

There are a few counts of this clonotype. This chain links TRBV19 with TRBJ2-1; 13 bases line up with TRBD2. Germline trimming cut 3 bases from V and 8 bases from J; bases unmatched to any gene: 10. Germline-derived CDR1 and CDR2 are LNHDA and SQIVND (reference sequence). This CDR3 is built from 17 residues. CDR3 nucleotide sequence: TGTGCCAGTAGTATTGGAACTAGCGGGGGGGTAGGAGATGAGCAGTTCTTC. Translation: CASSIGTSGGVGDEQFF.

This clonotype came up a few times. The chain couples TRBV2 to TRBJ1-1, with D possibly being TRBD1 (5 bases). Trimming pared 7 bases from V and 7 bases from J, leaving 16 bases between. The CDR3 consists of 13 residues. CDR1 and CDR2 from the germline V gene are SNHLY and FYNNEI. The CDR3 region is CASNAQGSHEAFF. CDR3 sequence (DNA): TGTGCCAGCAACGCTCAGGGATCACATGAAGCTTTCTTT.

Judged by abundance, this clonotype is medium-sized. The chain is built from TRBV25-1 and TRBJ2-7; weak D call: TRBD1 (6 bases). V gave up 5 bases and J gave up 7 bases, with 21 bases separating them. Germline-derived CDR1 and CDR2 are MGHDK and SYGVNS. This CDR3 contains 15 residues. In DNA form, the CDR3 reads TGTGCCAGCAGTTCTTCCAGGGGACGTCTAGGGGAGCAGTACTTC. Amino acids: CASSSSRGRLGEQYF.

By share, this clonotype ranks as medium-sized (0.01 to 0.1%). The CDR3 loop reads CASSPRDGGLTYGYTF. CDR3 bases: TGTGCCAGCAGTCCCCGGGACGGGGGGCTGACGTATGGCTACACCTTC. The rearrangement uses TRBV6-1 and TRBJ1-2, with D possibly matching TRBD1 (6 bases). V gave up 5 bases and J gave up 5 bases, with 21 bases separating them. Germline CDR1 reads MNHNS; CDR2 reads SASEGT. The CDR3 contains 16 residues.

The gene calls are TRBV6-2 or TRBV6-3 and TRBJ2-5, with TRBD1 matching over 12 bases. The CDR3 covers 17 residues. In germline, CDR1 is MNHEY, CDR2 SVGEGT. V was pared by 2 bases and J by 4 bases, with 8 bases of the junction left unmatched. The CDR3 sequence is CASSYGDRGPSGETQYF. As DNA, the CDR3 is TGTGCCAGCAGTTACGGGGACAGGGGGCCTTCAGGAGAGACCCAGTACTTC.

Relative to its sample, this clonotype is medium-sized. The V gene is TRBV15, the J gene TRBJ2-7, with TRBD2 as a possible D gene (6 bases). V was clipped by 0 bases and J by 1 base, with 16 bases between them. The CDR3 sequence is 17 residues long. Looked up from germline, CDR1 is LNHNV and CDR2 is YYDKDF (reference sequence). CDR3 bases: TGTGCCACCAGCAGAGATCTCCCGGGAGTGGGGTCCTACGAGCAGTACTTC. It encodes CATSRDLPGVGSYEQYF.

This clonotype was picked up a small number of times. The chain employs TRBV18 and TRBJ1-2; no definite D call. This CDR3 has 16 residues. Trimming took off 0 bases at V and 4 bases at J, with 15 bases between the two ends. Germline lookup yields CDR1 KGHSH and CDR2 LQKENI. The CDR3 region has the DNA TGTGCCAGCTCACCACCGACGAAGTCTAGGCGCTATGGCTACACCTTC. The encoded protein is CASSPPTKSRRYGYTF. The whole variable domain, remainder taken from reference TRBV18 and TRBJ1-2, is NAGVMQNPRHLVRRRGQEARLRCSPMKGHSHVYWYRQLPEEGLKFMVYLQKENIIDESGMPKERFSAEFPKEGPSILRIQQVVRGDSAAYFCASSPPTKSRRYGYTFGSGTRLTVV.

This clonotype was seen a handful of times. V gene TRBV10-1 combines with J gene TRBJ2-2, with TRBD2 matching over 8 bases. Germline CDR1 reads WNHNN; CDR2 reads SYGVQD (reference sequence). The CDR3 is 11 amino acids. Trimming at V came to 10 bases and at J to 5 bases, leaving 0 bases not matched to a gene. CDR3 DNA: TGCGCCACGGGAGGGACCGGGGAGCTGTTTTTT. It codes for CATGGTGELFF.

The gene calls are TRBV5-1 and TRBJ2-7, with 9 positions matching TRBD1. V lost 3 bases to trimming and J lost 5 bases; unmatched junction nucleotides: 6. Germline CDR1 and CDR2: SGHRS and YFSETQ. The CDR3 loop spans 14 amino acids. The CDR3 region has the DNA TGCGCCAGCAGCTCACAGGGGGCATCTAACGAGCAGTACTTC. Protein product: CASSSQGASNEQYF.

This clonotype was detected only once. V is TRBV28 and J is TRBJ2-2; D not resolved. Germline V gene lookup returns CDR1 MDHEN and CDR2 SYDVKM. Trimming pared 8 bases from V and 5 bases from J, leaving 9 bases between. The CDR3 extends over 12 amino acids. In DNA, the CDR3 is TGTGCCAGCGCTGGTTGGACCGGGGAGCTGTTTTTT. This sequence encodes CASAGWTGELFF.

This chain connects TRBV20-1 to TRBJ2-1; 7 nucleotides align to TRBD1. The V gene end was trimmed by 4 bases and the J gene end by 0 bases; junction bases not matched to a gene: 9. This CDR3 is built from 16 residues. Germline V gives CDR1 DFQATT, CDR2 SNEGSKA (reference sequence). CDR3 sequence reads: CSAIRQGLSSYNEQFF. In DNA form, the CDR3 reads TGCAGTGCTATAAGACAGGGCTTAAGCTCCTACAATGAGCAGTTCTTC.

This clonotype was seen ten or more times. The rearrangement uses TRBV7-6 and TRBJ2-1; D might be TRBD2 (5 bases). Trimming shortened V by 5 bases and J by 7 bases, and 9 bases separated the two germline ends. The CDR3 is made up of 12 amino acids. Germline V gene sequence: CDR1 SGHVS, CDR2 FNYEAQ. The CDR3 loop reads CASSPGLNEQFF. The CDR3 DNA sequence: TGTGCCAGCAGCCCAGGACTGAATGAGCAGTTCTTC.

This clonotype is deemed medium-sized. The J gene is TRBJ2-3, the V gene TRBV20-1; 12 nucleotides match TRBD2. Germline V lookup: CDR1 DFQATT, CDR2 SNEGSKA (reference sequence). This CDR3 has 15 residues. The ends lost 6 bases at V and 7 bases at J; junction bases unmatched: 11. CDR3 DNA sequence: TGCAGTGCCACGGTGACTAGCGGGAGATTGAATACGCAGTATTTT. Translating gives CSATVTSGRLNTQYF.

This clonotype was seen more than once but under ten times. The chain joins TRBV21-1 to TRBJ2-7; the D call TRBD1 from the table was never checked on the DNA. TRBV21-1 is given as a pseudogene. The CDR3 spans 16 residues. The CDR3 bases are TGTGCCAGCAGCGTCAGACAGGGGGCGAAAGTCAACGAGCAGTACTTC. Residues: CASSVRQGAKVNEQYF.

This clonotype was picked up a small number of times. The rearrangement joins TRBV6-4 to TRBJ1-5; D uncertain. CDR1 and CDR2 (germline): MRHNA, SNTAGT. The V end lost 3 bases, the J end lost 4 bases, and 16 bases lay between the germline ends. The CDR3 loop spans 16 amino acids. The CDR3, as DNA: TGTGCCAGCAGTGAGCAAGAGGTCCCCATTAATCAGCCCCAGCATTTT. This gives the protein CASSEQEVPINQPQHF.

On this clonotype itself: A much larger clonotype is one base distant, so this may be a read error. The chain has TRBV6-1 and TRBJ1-2; D call uncertain. Germline V gives CDR1 MNHNS, CDR2 SASEGT. CDR3 length: 13 residues. The ends were cut back, 5 bases at V and 3 bases at J, with 10 bases in the middle. CDR3 amino acids: CASSQEADYGYTF. The DNA for the CDR3 is TGTGCCAGCAGTCAGGAGGCAGACTATGGCTACACCTTC.